The clone carrying this T cell receptor beta chain came up once. This record comes from a study of OX40 agonist ivuxolimab in advanced cancers. CDR1 and CDR2 (germline): MGHRA, YSYEKL. With V trimmed by 1 base and J by 2 bases, 7 bases remained unmatched. CDR3 length: 16 amino acids. TCRdb keeps only in-frame clones here, not all; method: immunoSEQ multiplex PCR. The data contain tens of thousands of clones, 75% to 90% of them singletons. The sample in question was CD4+ or CD8+ T cells sorted from blood, obtained in a trial of the OX40 agonist ivuxolimab. V gene TRBV4-1 combines with J gene TRBJ2-5; 7 nucleotides align to TRBD2. The receptor was derived from an adult with an advanced solid tumor such as melanoma, head and neck, liver or kidney cancer. The CDR3 is CASSQGILASQETQYF. The CDR3 DNA follows: TGCGCCAGCAGCCAAGGTATACTAGCGTCGCAAGAGACCCAGTACTTC.